Shown below are 16 T cell receptor beta chains from a single sample sequenced in a study of T-cell memory formation after mild COVID-19. TCRdb recomputed calls from the 5' RACE reads with MiXCR, one row per CDR3 protein. The profile covers 150,000 to 200,000 distinct CDR3 sequences, with around 10% appearing a single time and approximately 4% taken by the ten largest. The sequencing sample was made of PBMCs or a T cell subset sorted from them (not recorded which). The receptors were sampled from a young man who had mild COVID-19 (a few samples of this study predate the infection). Cell type and time point are not known.

The sample holds a few counts of this clonotype. This chain links TRBV15 with TRBJ1-5; D is ambiguous. Germline CDR1 reads LNHNV; CDR2 reads YYDKDF (reference sequence). The CDR3 sequence is 15 residues long. Between the trimmed V and J ends, which lost 0 bases and 0 bases, there was a span of 6 bases. CDR3 sequence: CATSRDGYSNQPQHF. The CDR3 DNA reads TGTGCCACCAGCAGAGACGGTTATAGCAATCAGCCCCAGCATTTT.

The chain employs TRBV20-1 and TRBJ2-2, with D possibly TRBD1 on 6 matching bases. Germline values: CDR1 DFQATT, CDR2 SNEGSKA (reference sequence). This CDR3 has 15 amino acids. Trimming took off 7 bases at V and 5 bases at J, with 20 bases between the two ends. The DNA of the CDR3 is TGCAGTGTGGACGTTCGGGGCCAGGGGACCGGGGAGCTGTTTTTT. Translation gives CSVDVRGQGTGELFF.

V is TRBV7-8 and J is TRBJ2-1, with 9 bases fitting TRBD1. The CDR3 covers 15 residues. V was pared by 5 bases and J by 3 bases, with 5 bases of the junction left unmatched. Germline loops: CDR1 SGHVS, CDR2 FQNEAQ. In DNA form, the CDR3 reads TGTGCCAGCAGCCTTACAGGGGGCTACTACAATGAGCAGTTCTTC. Amino acids: CASSLTGGYYNEQFF.

A few counts support this clonotype. The gene calls are TRBV7-9 and TRBJ1-1, with D perhaps matching TRBD1 (6 bases). This CDR3 is built from 13 residues. Germline-derived CDR1 and CDR2 are SEHNR and FQNEAQ (reference sequence). V was trimmed by 1 base and J by 3 bases, leaving 6 bases between them. The CDR3 DNA reads TGTGCCAGCAGCTTAGAGGGGGACACTGAAGCTTTCTTT. Translated, it gives CASSLEGDTEAFF.

The genes are TRBV7-2 and TRBJ2-1, with TRBD2 matching over 8 bases. Germline lookup yields CDR1 SGHTA and CDR2 FQGNSA. The CDR3 consists of 17 residues. The J segment lost 5 bases and the V segment lost 5 bases, leaving 14 bases of the junction unmatched. In DNA form, the CDR3 reads TGTGCCAGCAGCCCCCGTTACCAGCGGGGGCCGAACAATGAGCAGTTCTTC. Its translation: CASSPRYQRGPNNEQFF.

This clonotype was seen a handful of times. This chain uses TRBV5-1 with TRBJ1-2, with TRBD1 matching 10 bases. The germline gives CDR1 SGHRS, CDR2 YFSETQ. The CDR3 totals 16 residues. Trimming removed 0 bases from V and 8 bases from J; junction bases left unmatched: 10. CDR3 sequence: CASSLDGTGVWNGYTF. The DNA of the CDR3 is TGCGCCAGCAGCTTGGACGGGACAGGGGTCTGGAACGGCTACACCTTC.

Only a few counts were recorded for this clonotype. CDR3 protein: CASNDRGPGPKISYEQYV. The CDR3 nucleotides are TGTGCCAGCAACGACAGGGGACCCGGACCAAAAATCTCCTACGAGCAGTACGTC. V usage is TRBV21-1 and J usage is TRBJ2-7; the table assigns TRBD1, which was not confirmed against the DNA. TRBV21-1 constitutes a pseudogene. This CDR3 is 18 amino acids long.

The CDR3, as DNA: TGCGGAGGGACGCCAGGGAACACTGAAGCTTTCTTT. This translates into CGGTPGNTEAFF. The chain has TRBV20-1 and TRBJ1-1; TRBD1 might be the D (5 bases). Germline V gene lookup returns CDR1 DFQATT and CDR2 SNEGSKA (reference sequence). The CDR3 sequence is 12 residues long.

This clonotype was seen a handful of times. This chain uses TRBV5-5 with TRBJ1-1, with no clear D. This CDR3 is 13 amino acids long. V lost 4 bases to trimming and J lost 3 bases, with 10 bases between them. The germline V gene has CDR1 SGHKS and CDR2 YYEKEE (reference sequence). The CDR3 nucleotides read TGTGCCAGCAGCCAACATCAGGACACTGAAGCTTTCTTT. Protein: CASSQHQDTEAFF.

The chain has TRBV5-6 and TRBJ2-7; 8 bases align to TRBD1. Germline V lookup: CDR1 SGHDT, CDR2 YYEEEE. Trimming cost V 0 bases and J 6 bases; bases outside gene matches: 8. CDR3 length: 15 amino acids. CDR3: CASSLAPGQGSEQYV. The DNA of the CDR3 is TGTGCCAGCAGCTTGGCCCCCGGACAGGGTAGCGAGCAGTACGTC.

J is TRBJ1-2 and V is TRBV9; D gene uncertain. Germline loops: CDR1 SGDLS, CDR2 YYNGEE. The V end was cut by 3 bases, the J end by 3 bases, with 12 bases between. The CDR3 runs 14 residues. The CDR3 DNA reads as TGTGCCAGCAGCGCATCTACATCTGACTATGGCTACACCTTC. It is translated as CASSASTSDYGYTF.

The table lists this clonotype with a few counts. The rearrangement links TRBV5-5 to TRBJ2-5, with 10 nucleotides matching TRBD2. V was clipped by 5 bases and J by 7 bases; unmatched bases: 8. The germline CDR1 and CDR2 sequences are SGHKS and YYEKEE (reference sequence). This CDR3 has 14 amino acids. As DNA, the CDR3 is TGTGCCAGCAGATTAGCGGGGGGCGATGGGACCCAGTACTTC. This codes for CASRLAGGDGTQYF.

The rearrangement links TRBV3-1 to TRBJ1-5, with 8 bases that match TRBD1. Germline assignment: CDR1 LGHDT and CDR2 YNNKEL (reference sequence). CDR3 size: 14 residues. Trimming cost V 4 bases and J 7 bases; bases outside gene matches: 6. This CDR3 is CASSLGQGQQPQHF. DNA of the CDR3: TGTGCCAGCAGCCTTGGACAGGGTCAACAGCCCCAGCATTTT.

This clonotype showed up just a few times. The rearrangement uses TRBV6-5 and TRBJ1-4; no definite D call. This CDR3 has 14 amino acids. With 6 bases removed from V and 5 bases from J, the gap between germline ends came to 13 bases. The germline V gene has CDR1 MNHEY and CDR2 SVGAGI. The DNA of the CDR3 is TGTGCCAGCAGCGCCGGTGACTCCAATGAAAAACTGTTTTTT. It specifies CASSAGDSNEKLFF.

The chain joins TRBV7-9 to TRBJ2-7; 10 bases are a match to TRBD1. Germline assignment: CDR1 SEHNR and CDR2 FQNEAQ (reference sequence). The CDR3 covers 15 residues. Unmatched junction bases numbered 5, after V lost 5 bases and J lost 1 base. CDR3: CASSAPGQGSYEQYV. The CDR3 DNA reads as TGTGCCAGCAGCGCCCCGGGACAGGGGTCCTACGAGCAGTACGTC.

There are a few counts of this clonotype. The chain recombines TRBV5-1 with TRBJ2-4; 15 bases align to TRBD2. CDR3 length: 16 amino acids. Germline V CDR1 and CDR2: SGHRS, YFSETQ. V trimming: 7 bases; J trimming: 5 bases; junction bases outside the gene matches: 7. The DNA for the CDR3 is TGCGCCAGCGGATCAGGGACTAGCGGGGGGCAAAACATTCAGTACTTC. This translates into CASGSGTSGGQNIQYF. The full variable domain, with the rest looked up from reference TRBV5-1 and TRBJ2-4, is KAGVTQTPRYLIKTRGQQVTLSCSPISGHRSVSWYQQTPGQGLQFLFEYFSETQRNKGNFPGRFSGRQFSNSRSEMNVSTLELGDSALYLCASGSGTSGGQNIQYFGAGTRLSVL.